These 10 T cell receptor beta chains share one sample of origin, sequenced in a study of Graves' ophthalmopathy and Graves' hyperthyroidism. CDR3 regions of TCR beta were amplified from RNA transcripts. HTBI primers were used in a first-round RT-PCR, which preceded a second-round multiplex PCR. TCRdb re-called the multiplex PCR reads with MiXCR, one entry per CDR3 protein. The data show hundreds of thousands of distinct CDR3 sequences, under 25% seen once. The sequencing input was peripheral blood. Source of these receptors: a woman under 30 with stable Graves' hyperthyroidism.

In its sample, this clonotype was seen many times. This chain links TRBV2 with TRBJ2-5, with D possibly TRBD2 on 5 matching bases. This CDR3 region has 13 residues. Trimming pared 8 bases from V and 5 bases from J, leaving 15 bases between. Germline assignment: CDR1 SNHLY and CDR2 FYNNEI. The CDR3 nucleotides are TGTGCCAGCTCGCAGGACTCCCGTGAGACCCAGTACTTC. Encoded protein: CASSQDSRETQYF.

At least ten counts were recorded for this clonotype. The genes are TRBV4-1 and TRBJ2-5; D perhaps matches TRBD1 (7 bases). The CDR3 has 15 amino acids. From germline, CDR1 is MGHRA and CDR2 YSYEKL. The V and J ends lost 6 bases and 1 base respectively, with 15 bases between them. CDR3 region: CASRGPQGGQETQYF. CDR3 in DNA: TGCGCCAGCAGGGGTCCCCAGGGGGGCCAAGAGACCCAGTACTTC.

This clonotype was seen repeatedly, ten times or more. CDR3 in amino acids: CASSLAGVAGYGYTF. CDR3 nucleotides: TGTGCCAGCAGTTTAGCTGGGGTTGCGGGATACGGCTACACCTTC. The chain links TRBV12-3 or TRBV12-4 to TRBJ1-2; D is undetermined. Trimming pared 0 bases from V and 8 bases from J, leaving 16 bases between. The CDR3 has 15 residues.

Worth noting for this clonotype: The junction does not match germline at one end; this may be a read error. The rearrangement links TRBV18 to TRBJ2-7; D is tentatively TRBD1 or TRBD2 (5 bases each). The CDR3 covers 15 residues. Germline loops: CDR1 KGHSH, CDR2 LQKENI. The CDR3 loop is CAGSPGSQYSYEQYF. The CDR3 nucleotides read TGTGCCGGCTCACCAGGGAGCCAGTACTCCTACGAGCAGTACTTC.

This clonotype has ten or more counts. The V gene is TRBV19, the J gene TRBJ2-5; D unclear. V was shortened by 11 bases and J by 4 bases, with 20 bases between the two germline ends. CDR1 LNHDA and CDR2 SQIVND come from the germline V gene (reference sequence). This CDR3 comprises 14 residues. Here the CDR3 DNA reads TGTGCCCCCTGTGGGCTTGAACAGTTAGAGACCCAGTACTTC. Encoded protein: CAPCGLEQLETQYF. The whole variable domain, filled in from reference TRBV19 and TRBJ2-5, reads DGGITQSPKYLFRKEGQNVTLSCEQNLNHDAMYWYRQDPGQGLRLIYYSQIVNDFQKGDIAEGYSVSREKKESFPLTVTSAQKNPTAFYLCAPCGLEQLETQYFGPGTRLLVL.

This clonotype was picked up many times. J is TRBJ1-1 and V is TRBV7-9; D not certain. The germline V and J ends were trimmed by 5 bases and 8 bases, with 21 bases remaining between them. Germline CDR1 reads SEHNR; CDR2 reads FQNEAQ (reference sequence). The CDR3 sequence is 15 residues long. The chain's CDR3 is CASSAADTPSWEAFF. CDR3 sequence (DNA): TGTGCCAGCAGCGCCGCGGATACACCCTCTTGGGAAGCTTTCTTT.

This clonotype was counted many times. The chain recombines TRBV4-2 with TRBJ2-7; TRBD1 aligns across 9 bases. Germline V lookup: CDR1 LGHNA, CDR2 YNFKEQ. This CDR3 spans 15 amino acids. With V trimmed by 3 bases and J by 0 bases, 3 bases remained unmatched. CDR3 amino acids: CASSHGQGSSYEQYF. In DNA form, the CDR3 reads TGTGCCAGCAGCCACGGACAGGGGAGCTCCTACGAGCAGTACTTC.

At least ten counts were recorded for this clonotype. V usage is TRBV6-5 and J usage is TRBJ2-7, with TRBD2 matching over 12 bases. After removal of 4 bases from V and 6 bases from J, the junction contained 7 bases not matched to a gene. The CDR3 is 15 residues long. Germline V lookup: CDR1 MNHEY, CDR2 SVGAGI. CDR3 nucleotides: TGTGCCAGCAGTTCATCGACTAGCGGGAGAGGCGAGCAGTACTTC. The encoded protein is CASSSSTSGRGEQYF.

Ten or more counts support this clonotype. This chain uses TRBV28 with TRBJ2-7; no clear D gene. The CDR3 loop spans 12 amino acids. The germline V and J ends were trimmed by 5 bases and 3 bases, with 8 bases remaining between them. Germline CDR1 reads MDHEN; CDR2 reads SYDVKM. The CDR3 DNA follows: TGTGCCAGCAGTCCCGGAATCTACGAGCAGTACTTC. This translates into CASSPGIYEQYF.

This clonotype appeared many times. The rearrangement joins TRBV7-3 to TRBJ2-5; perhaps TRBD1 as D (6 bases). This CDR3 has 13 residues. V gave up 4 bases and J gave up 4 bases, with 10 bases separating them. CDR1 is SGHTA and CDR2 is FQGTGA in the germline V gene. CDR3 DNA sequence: TGTGCCAGCAGCTGGACAGAAGGAGAGACCCAGTACTTC. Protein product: CASSWTEGETQYF.